The subject of this entry is one TCR beta chain. The data were obtained in a study of cytotoxic CD8 clonotypes in ibrutinib-treated CLL. The CDR3 runs 14 residues. Trimming took 0 bases from V and 6 from J, leaving 10 bases between them. CDR1 and CDR2 from the germline V gene are SGHRS and YFSETQ. Target depth was 1 in 200,000 to 1 in 1 million T cells, about 10x per clonotype. Clones were sequenced by immunoSEQ multiplex PCR, and TCRdb holds only the in-frame ones, with some missing. The sample records 55,000 to 80,000 clones, roughly 57% being singletons. This TCR came from a human donor with chronic lymphocytic leukemia. Specimen: PBMCs, collected after 12 months of ibrutinib treatment. The chain recombines TRBV5-1 with TRBJ1-5; D unresolved. As DNA, the CDR3 is TGCGCCAGCAGCTTGGACGGAGGTATTCAGCCCCAGCATTTT. Protein product: CASSLDGGIQPQHF.